This entry lists 2 T cell receptor beta chains sequenced from one sample in a study of shared clonotypes between healthy human individuals. CD45RO-negative, CCR7-positively selected cells formed the naive CD8 fraction, excluding terminally differentiated effector memory CD45RA+ cells. Here immunoSEQ multiplex PCR was the method, and the copy in TCRdb shows in-frame clones only, minus some. The table includes over 800,000 clones, around 93% detected once. What was sequenced was naive CD8+ T cells sorted from blood. The receptors originated from a man aged 25-45 years in good health.

The rearrangement uses TRBV29-1 and TRBJ1-4; possibly TRBD1 for D (6 bases). Germline CDR1 reads SQVTM; CDR2 reads ANQGSEA. CDR3 length: 13 residues. The ends were cut back, 7 bases at V and 0 bases at J, with 9 bases in the middle. For the CDR3, the DNA is TGCAGCGCCCAGGGGACAACTAATGAAAAACTGTTTTTT. It translates to CSAQGTTNEKLFF.

This chain joins TRBV4-1 and TRBJ1-5, with D possibly being TRBD1 (5 bases). CDR1 is MGHRA, CDR2 YSYEKL, per germline. Between the trimmed V and J ends, which lost 1 base and 0 bases, there was a span of 10 bases. The CDR3 covers 16 residues. The CDR3 sequence is CASSQGQTLSNQPQHF. DNA of the CDR3: TGCGCCAGCAGCCAAGGACAGACCCTTAGCAATCAGCCCCAGCATTTT.